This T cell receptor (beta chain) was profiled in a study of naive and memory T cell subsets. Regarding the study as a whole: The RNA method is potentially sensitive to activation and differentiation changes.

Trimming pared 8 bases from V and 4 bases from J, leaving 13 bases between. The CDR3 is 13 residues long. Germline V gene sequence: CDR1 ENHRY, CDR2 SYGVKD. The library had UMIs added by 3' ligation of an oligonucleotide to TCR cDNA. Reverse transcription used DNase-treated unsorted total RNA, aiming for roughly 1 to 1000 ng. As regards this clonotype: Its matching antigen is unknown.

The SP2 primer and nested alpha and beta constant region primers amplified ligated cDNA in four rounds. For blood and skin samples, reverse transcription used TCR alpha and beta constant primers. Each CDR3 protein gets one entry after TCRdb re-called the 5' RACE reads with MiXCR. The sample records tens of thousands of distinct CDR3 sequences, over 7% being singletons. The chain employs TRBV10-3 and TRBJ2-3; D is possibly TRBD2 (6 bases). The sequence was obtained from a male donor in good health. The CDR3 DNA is TGTGCCATCGGCGGAGGGCCCGCAGATACGCAGTATTTT. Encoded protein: CAIGGGPADTQYF.